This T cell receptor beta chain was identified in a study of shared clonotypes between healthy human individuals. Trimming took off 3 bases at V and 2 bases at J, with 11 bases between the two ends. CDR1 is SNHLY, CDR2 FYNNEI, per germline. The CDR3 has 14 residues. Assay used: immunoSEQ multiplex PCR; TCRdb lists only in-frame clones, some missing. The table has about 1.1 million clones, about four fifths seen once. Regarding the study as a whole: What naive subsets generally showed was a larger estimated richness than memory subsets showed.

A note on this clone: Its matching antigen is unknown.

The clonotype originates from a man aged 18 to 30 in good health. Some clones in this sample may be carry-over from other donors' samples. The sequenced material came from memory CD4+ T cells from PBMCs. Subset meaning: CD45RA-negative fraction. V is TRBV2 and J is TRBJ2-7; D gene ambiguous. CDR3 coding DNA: TGTGCCAGCAGTGAGCAACAAGGACCCTACGAGCAGTACTTC. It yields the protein CASSEQQGPYEQYF.